This TCR beta chain derives from a study of shared clonotypes between healthy human individuals. The study's findings and limits: Sequencing depth was predicted to influence how clonotypes are shared among donors.

Germline values: CDR1 SGHTA, CDR2 FQGTGA. The CDR3 has 15 amino acids. Trimming at V came to 2 bases and at J to 8 bases, leaving 4 bases not matched to a gene. Each of the donors was a healthy adult who was HIV-negative and had not had a recent acute infection or vaccination. Deep was the level used in running the assay. Researchers sequenced unsorted PBMC DNA using ten immunoSEQ deep assay plates. The data were produced by immunoSEQ multiplex PCR, yet TCRdb's version contains in-frame clones alone and is incomplete. The sample has roughly 500,000 clones, roughly 80% seen once. As concerns this clone: Its antigen is not known.

This TCR was sampled from a woman aged 40 to 50 in good health. Some clones in this sample may be carry-over from other donors' samples. The sample taken for sequencing was PBMCs. This chain joins TRBV7-3 and TRBJ2-1, with 12 bases aligning to TRBD2. The CDR3 DNA reads as TGTGCCAGCAGCTTAGATCCTAGCGGGAGGGATGAGCAGTTCTTC. Translation: CASSLDPSGRDEQFF.